These T cell receptor beta chains were read from a single sample in a study of vaccination and CD4 T cells after COVID-19. TCRdb reanalysed the PCR reads using MiXCR and keeps one entry per CDR3 protein. This table has 8,000 to 10,000 distinct CDR3 sequences, 34% appearing once. These receptors' antigens are unknown. The specimen sequenced was CD4+ T cells from blood, cultured in vitro. The source is a human donor in good health. Both conserved end residues are part of each CDR3. A D gene is named only where the DNA matches it firmly. Rows give clone size only sometimes, using once, few, many, or a class for an expanded clone.

clone size: NA; J gene: TRBJ2-1; V gene: TRBV20-1; D gene: NA; CDR3 DNA: TGCAGTGCTAGAGGGACCCATGAGCAGTTCTTC; CDR3 protein: CSARGTHEQFF
clone size: few; J gene: TRBJ1-2; V gene: TRBV21-1; D gene: NA; CDR3 DNA: TGTGCCAGCAGCATAGGACAGGGTTATGGCTACACCTTC; CDR3 protein: CASSIGQGYGYTF
clone size: few; J gene: TRBJ2-5; V gene: TRBV4-3; D gene: NA; CDR3 DNA: TGCGCCAGCAGCCAAGAGGGAGGGGGCCCAGAGACCCAGTACTTC; CDR3 protein: CASSQEGGGPETQYF
clone size: few; J gene: TRBJ2-6; V gene: TRBV6-2/TRBV6-3; D gene: NA; CDR3 DNA: TGTGCCAGCAGTTACGTCTCTGGGGCCAACGTCCTGACTTTC; CDR3 protein: CASSYVSGANVLTF
clone size: few; J gene: TRBJ2-2; V gene: TRBV6-2/TRBV6-3; D gene: NA; CDR3 DNA: TGTGCCAGCAGTTACTTGGACGAGAACACCGGGGAGCTGTTTTTT; CDR3 protein: CASSYLDENTGELFF
clone size: few; J gene: TRBJ2-7; V gene: TRBV21-1; D gene: NA; CDR3 DNA: TGTGCCAGCAGCGCACTCCAAGGGACTATAGAGCAGTACTTC; CDR3 protein: CASSALQGTIEQYF
clone size: NA; J gene: TRBJ1-1; V gene: TRBV6-1; D gene: NA; CDR3 DNA: TGTGCCAGCACGGGGGACACTGAAGCTTTCTTT; CDR3 protein: CASTGDTEAFF
clone size: NA; J gene: TRBJ1-2; V gene: TRBV19; D gene: NA; CDR3 DNA: TGTGCCAGTAGTAGAGACAGAATCTATGGCTACACCTTC; CDR3 protein: CASSRDRIYGYTF
clone size: NA; J gene: TRBJ2-1; V gene: TRBV7-6; D gene: NA; CDR3 DNA: TGTGCCAGCAGCTTGGCAGGGAGGTCCTACAATGAGCAGTTCTTC; CDR3 protein: CASSLAGRSYNEQFF
clone size: few; J gene: TRBJ2-1; V gene: TRBV12-3/TRBV12-4; D gene: NA; CDR3 DNA: TGTGCCAGCAGTCGGACCTCCTACAATGAGCAGTTCTTC; CDR3 protein: CASSRTSYNEQFF
clone size: few; J gene: TRBJ2-3; V gene: TRBV7-9; D gene: NA; CDR3 DNA: TGTGCCAGCAGCTTACGAGGGGCCCTGGCGCAGTATTTT; CDR3 protein: CASSLRGALAQYF
clone size: few; J gene: TRBJ2-1; V gene: TRBV20-1; D gene: TRBD2; CDR3 DNA: TGCAGTGCTAGAGATCTCCGGCTAGCGGGATTTGACAATGAGCAGTTCTTC; CDR3 protein: CSARDLRLAGFDNEQFF
clone size: few; J gene: TRBJ1-1; V gene: TRBV11-2; D gene: NA; CDR3 DNA: TGTGCCAGCAGCTCACTTCGGGGACCATTGAACACTGAAGCTTTCTTT; CDR3 protein: CASSSLRGPLNTEAFF
clone size: NA; J gene: TRBJ2-1; V gene: TRBV19; D gene: TRBD2; CDR3 DNA: TGTGCCAGTAGTATAGGAGGGGTCGGGGGGACCTACAATGAGCAGTTCTTC; CDR3 protein: CASSIGGVGGTYNEQFF
clone size: medium-sized; J gene: TRBJ1-6; V gene: TRBV6-2/TRBV6-3; D gene: NA; CDR3 DNA: TGTGCCAGCAGATTGGACGGGCAGGTGGCACCCCTCCACTTT; CDR3 protein: CASRLDGQVAPLHF
clone size: NA; J gene: TRBJ1-2; V gene: TRBV19; D gene: NA; CDR3 DNA: TGTGCCAGTAGTGGGGCAGTCAGTCTCTATGGCTACACCTTC; CDR3 protein: CASSGAVSLYGYTF
clone size: NA; J gene: TRBJ2-7; V gene: TRBV18; D gene: TRBD1; CDR3 DNA: TGTGCCAGCTCAGTTGGACAGGGGGAGAGGGAGCAGTACTTC; CDR3 protein: CASSVGQGEREQYF
clone size: NA; J gene: TRBJ2-1; V gene: TRBV20-1; D gene: NA; CDR3 DNA: TGCAGTGCTAGTGGGAGGTTCTACAATGAGCAGTTCTTC; CDR3 protein: CSASGRFYNEQFF
clone size: few; J gene: TRBJ1-2; V gene: TRBV4-3; D gene: NA; CDR3 DNA: TGCGCCAGCACCCAAGGGGGAGGGATCAAGAGTGGCTACACCTTC; CDR3 protein: CASTQGGGIKSGYTF
clone size: NA; J gene: TRBJ2-1; V gene: TRBV20-1; D gene: TRBD1; CDR3 DNA: TGCAGTGCCCTGGACAGGGGGACCTACAATGAGCAGTTCTTC; CDR3 protein: CSALDRGTYNEQFF
clone size: medium-sized; J gene: TRBJ1-1; V gene: TRBV20-1; D gene: NA; CDR3 DNA: TGCAGTGCTAGAGGGTCCGGGGCAGGGAAGAACACTGAAGCTTTCTTT; CDR3 protein: CSARGSGAGKNTEAFF
clone size: NA; J gene: TRBJ1-6; V gene: TRBV6-4; D gene: NA; CDR3 DNA: TGTGCCAGCAGTGACAGGGATAATTCACCCCTCCACTTT; CDR3 protein: CASSDRDNSPLHF
clone size: NA; J gene: TRBJ2-7; V gene: TRBV24-1; D gene: TRBD1; CDR3 DNA: TGTGCCACCAGTGATCCTGGACAGGGGCGTACATACGAGCAGTACTTC; CDR3 protein: CATSDPGQGRTYEQYF
clone size: NA; J gene: TRBJ2-3; V gene: TRBV20-1; D gene: TRBD2; CDR3 DNA: TGCAGTGCTAGTAACCCGGGACTAGCGCTCACAGATACGCAGTATTTT; CDR3 protein: CSASNPGLALTDTQYF
clone size: NA; J gene: TRBJ2-4; V gene: TRBV19; D gene: TRBD2; CDR3 DNA: TGTGCCAGTAGTCCAAAGGGACTAGCGGGAGCGGGAATTCAGTACTTC; CDR3 protein: CASSPKGLAGAGIQYF
clone size: NA; J gene: TRBJ1-6; V gene: TRBV7-2; D gene: NA; CDR3 DNA: TGTGCCAGCAGCTTAAGGGCGAGAGGAAATCCCATAAGCTCCTATAATTCACCCCTCCACTTT; CDR3 protein: CASSLRARGNPISSYNSPLHF
clone size: NA; J gene: TRBJ2-1; V gene: TRBV6-2/TRBV6-3; D gene: TRBD2; CDR3 DNA: TGTGCCAGCAGTTACTCGGGCGGGACTAGCCCGAATGAGCAGTTCTTC; CDR3 protein: CASSYSGGTSPNEQFF
clone size: NA; J gene: TRBJ2-5; V gene: TRBV7-2; D gene: NA; CDR3 DNA: TGTGCCAGCAGACGGACAGTACAAGAGACCCAGTACTTC; CDR3 protein: CASRRTVQETQYF
clone size: once; J gene: TRBJ2-7; V gene: TRBV20-1; D gene: NA; CDR3 DNA: TGCAGTGCTAGTCAGGGTGCTATACCCTCCTACGAGCAGTACTTC; CDR3 protein: CSASQGAIPSYEQYF
clone size: NA; J gene: TRBJ2-7; V gene: TRBV6-2/TRBV6-3; D gene: NA; CDR3 DNA: TGTGCCAGCAGTTACTCTAGAGTGGCTAGTCACGAGCAGTACTTC; CDR3 protein: CASSYSRVASHEQYF
clone size: few; J gene: TRBJ2-1; V gene: TRBV20-1; D gene: NA; CDR3 DNA: TGCAGTGATAGGCTACTGGGGCCCGGCAATGAGCAGTTCTTC; CDR3 protein: CSDRLLGPGNEQFF
clone size: NA; J gene: TRBJ1-2; V gene: TRBV28; D gene: TRBD1; CDR3 DNA: TGTGCCAGCAGTTTGCCCGGGACAGGGGGCTTCTATGGCTACACCTTC; CDR3 protein: CASSLPGTGGFYGYTF
clone size: medium-sized; J gene: TRBJ2-2; V gene: TRBV20-1; D gene: TRBD1; CDR3 DNA: TGCAGTGCTAGAAGGTCGGGACAGGGGAACACCGGGGAGCTGTTTTTT; CDR3 protein: CSARRSGQGNTGELFF
clone size: NA; J gene: TRBJ2-7; V gene: TRBV14; D gene: TRBD2; CDR3 DNA: TGTGCCAGCAGCCAAGTTTGGACTAGCAGATCCTACGAGCAGTACTTC; CDR3 protein: CASSQVWTSRSYEQYF
clone size: few; J gene: TRBJ1-6; V gene: TRBV11-2; D gene: NA; CDR3 DNA: TGTGCCAGCAGCCTCGAGCGACAGCAATTGGGGTCACCCCTCCACTTT; CDR3 protein: CASSLERQQLGSPLHF
clone size: few; J gene: TRBJ2-2; V gene: TRBV7-2; D gene: NA; CDR3 DNA: TGTGCCAGCAGACTCGACAGGAGAACCGGGGAGCTGTTTTTT; CDR3 protein: CASRLDRRTGELFF
clone size: medium-sized; J gene: TRBJ1-2; V gene: TRBV6-5; D gene: NA; CDR3 DNA: TGTGCCAGCAGTTTTCCGGATGGCTACACCTTC; CDR3 protein: CASSFPDGYTF
clone size: NA; J gene: TRBJ1-2; V gene: TRBV20-1; D gene: NA; CDR3 DNA: TGCAGTGCTAGAGATGACACAGGCGGGCGGGGCTACACCTTC; CDR3 protein: CSARDDTGGRGYTF
clone size: NA; J gene: TRBJ1-1; V gene: TRBV7-3; D gene: NA; CDR3 DNA: TGTGCCAGCAGGGCCACCACGGGTACTGAAGCTTTCTTT; CDR3 protein: CASRATTGTEAFF
clone size: NA; J gene: TRBJ2-7; V gene: TRBV28; D gene: NA; CDR3 DNA: TGTGCCAGCAGTCTTACCCCCTACGAGCAGTACTTC; CDR3 protein: CASSLTPYEQYF